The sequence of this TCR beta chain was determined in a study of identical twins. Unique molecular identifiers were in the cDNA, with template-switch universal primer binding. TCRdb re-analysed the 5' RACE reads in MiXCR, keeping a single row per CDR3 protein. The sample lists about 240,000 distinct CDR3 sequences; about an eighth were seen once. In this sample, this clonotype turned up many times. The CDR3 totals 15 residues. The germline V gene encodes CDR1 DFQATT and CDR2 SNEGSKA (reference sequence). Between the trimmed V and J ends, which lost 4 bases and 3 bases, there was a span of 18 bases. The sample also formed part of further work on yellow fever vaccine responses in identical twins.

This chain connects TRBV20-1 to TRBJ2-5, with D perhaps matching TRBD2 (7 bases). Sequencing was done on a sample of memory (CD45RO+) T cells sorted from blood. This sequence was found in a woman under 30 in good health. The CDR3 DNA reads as TGCAGTGCTAATAAGCTTGGGGGGGCCAAAGAGACCCAGTACTTC. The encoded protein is CSANKLGGAKETQYF.